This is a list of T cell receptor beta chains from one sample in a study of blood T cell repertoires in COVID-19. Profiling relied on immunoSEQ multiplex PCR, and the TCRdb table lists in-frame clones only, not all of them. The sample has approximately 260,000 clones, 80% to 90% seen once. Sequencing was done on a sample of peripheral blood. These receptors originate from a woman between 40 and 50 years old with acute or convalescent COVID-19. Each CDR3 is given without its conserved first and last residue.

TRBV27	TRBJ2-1	ASGALAGYNGEQF
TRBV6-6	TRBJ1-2	ASGALKGVYGYT
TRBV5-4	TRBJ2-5	ASSLAQGTETQY
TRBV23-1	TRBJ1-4	ASSQSAGGVNEKLF
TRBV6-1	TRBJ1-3	ASSEEEGTGGHTIY
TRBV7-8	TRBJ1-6	ASSSLGQGLSPLH
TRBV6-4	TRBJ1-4	ASSDGHGSEKLF
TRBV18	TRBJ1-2	ASSPRDRAPIYGYT
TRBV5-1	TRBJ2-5	ASSLAPQGETQY
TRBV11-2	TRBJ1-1	ASSPIRNTEAF
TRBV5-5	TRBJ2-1	ASSQQGSNEQF
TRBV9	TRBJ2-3	ASSGRDFTDTQY
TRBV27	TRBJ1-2	ASSPQSNRDRGYGYT
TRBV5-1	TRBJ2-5	ASSATSGGAGETQY
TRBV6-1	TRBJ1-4	ASSAYRVATNEKLF
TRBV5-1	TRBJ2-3	ASSLSGTSGTYSTDTQY
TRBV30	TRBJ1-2	AWSVTGAGGIYGYT
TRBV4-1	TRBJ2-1	ASSQPKGALAGGGNEQF
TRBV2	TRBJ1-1	ASSEEWLNTEAF
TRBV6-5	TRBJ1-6	ASSYSWTGESPLH
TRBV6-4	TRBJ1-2	ASSDGTGNGYT
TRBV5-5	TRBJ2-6	ASSLSSSGANVLT
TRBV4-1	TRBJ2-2	ASSPPGSPGGTGELF
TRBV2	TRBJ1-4	ASSEAGGEKLF
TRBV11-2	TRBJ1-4	ASSWLATNEKLF
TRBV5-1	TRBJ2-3	ASSLGQTSTDTQY
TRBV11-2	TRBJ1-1	ASSRQIRGAEAF
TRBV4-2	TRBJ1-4	ASSQGDRGSEKLF
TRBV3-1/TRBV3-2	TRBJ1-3	ASSQEGTSRGGNTIY
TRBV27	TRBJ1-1	ASRRTGGGGEAF
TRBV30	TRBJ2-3	AWSPGSADTQY
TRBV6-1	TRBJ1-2	ASSEGQGAGGYT
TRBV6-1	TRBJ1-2	ASSELRVYGYT
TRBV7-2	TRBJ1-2	ASSLGARQAYYGYT
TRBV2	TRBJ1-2	ASSTGGGNYGYT
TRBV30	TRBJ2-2	AWRRTGELF
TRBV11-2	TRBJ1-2	ASSLRGGARGYGYT
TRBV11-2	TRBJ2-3	ATPNGQGKDASTDTQY
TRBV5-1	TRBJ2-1	ASSLLQVTYNEQF
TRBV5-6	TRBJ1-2	ASSWAVNYGYT
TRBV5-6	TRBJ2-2	ASSLTGQVTGELF
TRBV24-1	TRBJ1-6	ATSDAGRGPLH
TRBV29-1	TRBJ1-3	SVRGSGGVGNTIY
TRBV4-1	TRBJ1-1	ASSRQPTGDTEAF
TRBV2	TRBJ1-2	ASSERTGLLLTNYGYT
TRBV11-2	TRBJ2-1	ASSPGQGGEQF